Here is one T cell receptor (beta chain) with its context. Its antigen is as yet unknown. The CDR3 spans 15 residues. Deletions cut 2 bases from V and 0 bases from J, with 11 bases between. Germline V gene sequence: CDR1 SGHTS, CDR2 YDEGEE. This record belongs to a study of OX40 agonist ivuxolimab in advanced cancers. Study background: Patients received ivuxolimab, an agonistic anti-OX40 (CD134) antibody. Averaging roughly 60 years in age, with a range of 23 to 79, the cohort was approximately 83% male. Study-wide points: At 0.1 to 3.0 mg/kg, clonal expansion of CD4+ and CD8+ blood T cells had occurred by week 6. Researchers report that CD8+ T cells had, on average, more expanded clones than CD4+.

TCRdb's copy holds only in-frame clones and misses some; the assay was immunoSEQ multiplex PCR. The data hold some 60,000 clones, with approximately 84% observed a single time. This material consisted of CD4+ or CD8+ T cells sorted from blood, taken in a trial of the OX40 agonist ivuxolimab. This receptor was taken from an adult with an advanced solid tumor such as melanoma, head and neck, liver or kidney cancer. This sequence joins TRBV5-8 and TRBJ1-1; D is ambiguous. DNA of the CDR3: TGTGCCAGCAGCTTACTCAGAAACTTGAACACTGAAGCTTTCTTT. As protein: CASSLLRNLNTEAFF. Full variable domain (missing parts from reference TRBV5-8 and TRBJ1-1): EAGVTQSPTHLIKTRGQQATLRCSPISGHTSVYWYQQALGLGLQFLLWYDEGEERNRGNFPPRFSGRQFPNYSSELNVNALELEDSALYLCASSLLRNLNTEAFFGQGTRLTVV.